This T cell receptor (beta chain) was captured in a study of beta chain features in type 1 diabetes. Across the whole study: There was similarity between patients and healthy donors in age, gender and cell yields.

The authors reverse transcribed all of the isolated RNA, so sequencing captured expressed TCRB transcripts. Produced via immunoSEQ multiplex PCR; TCRdb's table is partial and in-frame only. The sample has 350,000 to 400,000 clones; about 16% are singletons. Based on CD45RO/CCR7/CD25/CD127/CD95/CD27, CD4+ regulatory, stem cell-like memory, naive and central memory cells were sorted. General observations from the study: Over-representation of high TCR-expressing cells was a possible consequence of cDNA sequencing. The naive, central memory and Treg TCRB repertoires of patients appeared to be more similar to one another than those of healthy donors.

Germline values: CDR1 LNHDA, CDR2 SQIVND (reference sequence). Trimming at V came to 5 bases and at J to 6 bases, leaving 7 bases not matched to a gene. CDR3 length: 15 residues. Of note for this clone: Its antigen remains unknown.

The clonotype comes from a woman aged 18-30 years in good health. The sample was naive CD4+ T cells from blood. V is TRBV19 and J is TRBJ2-1; 10 nucleotides match TRBD2. For the CDR3, the DNA is TGTGCCAGTAGTGACGGAGCGGGAGGGGCCAATGAGCAGTTCTTC. This gives the protein CASSDGAGGANEQFF.